Given below is one TCR beta chain in context. How the authors handled the data: For nucleated cells, counts were estimated from reference gene primer amplification. Generated by immunoSEQ multiplex PCR, the TCRdb table keeps only in-frame clones and is missing some. V and J calls plus clone size are reproduced from that table; the DNA served to infer D and trimming. The sample lists roughly 190,000 clones; more than 75% were seen once. The germline CDR1 and CDR2 sequences are MNHEY and SMNVEV (reference sequence). This CDR3 contains 14 residues. V was shortened by 0 bases and J by 3 bases, with 8 bases between the two germline ends. This sample was included in a study of blood T cell repertoires in COVID-19. Study details: Nucleic acid was either cDNA or gDNA, and it came from T cells, B-cell-depleted T cells, or PBMCs.

The J gene is TRBJ1-2, the V gene TRBV27, with D hard to call. The receptor was derived from a man aged 35-49 years with active or convalescent COVID-19. The specimen was peripheral blood. CDR3 region: CASSLSVGDYGYTF. CDR3 sequence (DNA): TGTGCCAGCAGTTTATCGGTCGGGGACTATGGCTACACCTTC.